Sequencing of this TCR beta chain was carried out in a study of immune evolution from preneoplasia to lung adenocarcinoma. Between the mid-2010s and the late 2010s, patients underwent resection in Japan or China. Each case's diagnosis was confirmed by two pathologists on H&E. Findings and limits, study-wide: Later-stage lesions appeared to have more T cells, more diversity, less clonality.

The repertoire was sequenced with immunoSEQ multiplex PCR; TCRdb's copy has only in-frame clones and lacks some. The sample holds 2,500 to 3,000 clones; about four fifths are singletons and the top ten take less than 8.5%. As concerns this clone: The antigen is unknown.

CDR1 is MNHNS, CDR2 SASEGT, per germline. Trimming at V came to 2 bases and at J to 4 bases, leaving 15 bases not matched to a gene. The CDR3 length is 18 residues. The V gene is TRBV6-1, the J gene TRBJ2-7, with 9 bases aligning to TRBD1. The material sequenced was FFPE adjacent normal lung tissue. The clonotype originates from a person aged 65 to 85 with lung adenocarcinoma. In DNA, the CDR3 is TGTGCCAGCAGTGAACCCCACCGGACAGGGGCCCAGGGATACGAGCAGTACTTC. It codes for CASSEPHRTGAQGYEQYF.